The following is a T cell receptor (beta chain) sequence with its context. This clone occurred a few times. Its recognized antigen is unknown. No quality values exist for individual bases; no much larger clone is one base distant. In the germline V gene, CDR1 corresponds to SGHTA and CDR2 to FQGNSA. Measured from the cysteine to the phenylalanine, the CDR3 is 13 residues long. Of the read, only the CDR3 DNA is kept; its 39 bases are in frame from base 1. V is pared back by 6 bases and J by 10 bases, with 16 bases lying between the germline termini. The data were taken from a study of blood T cell repertoires in COVID-19 (dated by TCRdb to the early 2020s). Notes on the research overall: Collaborator samples came from the United States, Italy and Spain and covered acute and convalescent phases of COVID-19. The prospective study material was composed of cDNA or gDNA derived from T cells, B-cell-depleted T cells, or PBMCs. The dataset comprised deeply sampled blood TCRbeta repertoires from subjects exposed to, actively infected with, or recovered from COVID-19. The repertoires were made available in a free public database intended to serve as a resource for research on the immune response to SARS-CoV-2. Samples came from the ongoing ImmuneRACE study (first 160 participants) plus 1,254 subjects from 6 global collaborators. A de-identified subject ID, COVID-19 status, age in years and sex were almost always included in the sample metadata. HLA class I and class II types, where available, came from metadata supplied by the sample provider rather than from assay-based typing.

Collaborating institutions collected whole blood in K2EDTA tubes following their own protocols. For TCRbeta analysis, collaborators shipped samples in one of three forms: frozen whole blood, isolated PBMCs, or DNA extracted from either of those sample types. Findings and caveats that apply to the study as a whole: The quantity of clinical and demographic metadata differed by source and by participant and was supplied without curation.

TCRbeta CDR3 regions were amplified from genomic DNA using the immunoSEQ Assay, a bias-controlled multiplex PCR. The paper's data handling went like this. The number of nucleated cells in each sample was estimated from the amplification of reference gene primers within the assay. To quantify the absolute abundance of each unique TCRbeta CDR3 rearrangement, sequence reads were collapsed and filtered. Productive Simpson clonality was computed per sample as the square root of Simpson's diversity index over productive rearrangements. The table comes from immuneACCESS by way of TCRdb, which keeps in-frame sequences with V and J called. Part of the clones is missing from these tables; in studies checked, under half for an unresolved V gene and the rest for unknown reasons. V and J calls plus clone size are reproduced from that table; the DNA served to infer D and trimming. This sample is represented by about 260,000 clones; about 80% of them were singletons. Together, the top ten hold approximately 1.9% of the sample.

This clonotype was obtained from a woman older than 75 with acute or convalescent COVID-19. Sequencing input: peripheral blood. The chain is encoded by TRBV7-2 joined to TRBJ2-1, with a weak D call of TRBD1 (6 bases match). The CDR3 protein sequence reads: CASSERSGDEQFF. The DNA sequence follows: TGTGCCAGCAGTGAGAGGTCAGGGGACGAGCAGTTCTTC.